This TCR beta chain comes out of a study of cytomegalovirus exposure and HLA in healthy donors. As concerns this clone: Its antigen is not identified.

V lost 2 bases, J lost 4 bases, and 2 bases stayed unmatched. Germline CDR1 and CDR2: SGHRS and YFSETQ. The CDR3 contains 15 residues. The PCR used 60 Vbeta and 13 Jbeta primers. Profiling relied on immunoSEQ multiplex PCR, and the TCRdb table lists in-frame clones only, not all of them. The table has roughly 120,000 clones, roughly 9% seen once. Whole-study results and caveats: Researchers catalogued about 160 TCR beta chains as cytomegalovirus-associated. CMV antigen specificity was confirmed in vitro for a few CMV-associated chains.

This TCR came from a young man in good health and CMV-seronegative. Sequencing was performed on PBMCs. The chain carries TRBV5-1 and TRBJ2-2; 10 nucleotides line up with TRBD2. The CDR3 protein is CASSLLAGSTGELFF. CDR3 nucleotides: TGCGCCAGCAGCTTACTAGCGGGGAGCACCGGGGAGCTGTTTTTT.